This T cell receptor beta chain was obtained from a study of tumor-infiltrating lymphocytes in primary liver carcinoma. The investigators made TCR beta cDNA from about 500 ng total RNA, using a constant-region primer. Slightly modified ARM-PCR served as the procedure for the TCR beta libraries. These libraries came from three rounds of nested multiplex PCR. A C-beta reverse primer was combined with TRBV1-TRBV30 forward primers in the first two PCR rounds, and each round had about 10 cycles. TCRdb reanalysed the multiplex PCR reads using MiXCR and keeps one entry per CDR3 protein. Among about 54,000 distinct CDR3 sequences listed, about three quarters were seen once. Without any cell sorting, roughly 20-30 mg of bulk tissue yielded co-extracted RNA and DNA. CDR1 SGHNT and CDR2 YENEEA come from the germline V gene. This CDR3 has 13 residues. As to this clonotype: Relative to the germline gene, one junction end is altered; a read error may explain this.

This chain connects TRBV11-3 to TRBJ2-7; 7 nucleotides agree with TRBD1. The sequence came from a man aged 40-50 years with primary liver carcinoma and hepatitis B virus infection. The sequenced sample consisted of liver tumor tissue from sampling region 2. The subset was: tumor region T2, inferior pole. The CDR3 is CASRLDRTHEQYF. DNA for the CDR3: TGTGCTAGCAGATTGGACAGGACCCACGAACAGTACTTC.